The T cell receptor beta chain under discussion was sequenced for a study of untreated major depressive disorder. Study-level results: Depressed patients' CD4+ T cells carried increased TRBV05-01 (Vbeta 5.1) usage versus control CD4+ T cells. A comparatively small sample limits the generalizability of these findings.

The donors were all European-descended. Participants with major medical conditions, Axis I/II comorbidities, regular medication or illicit drug use were excluded. The germline V gene encodes CDR1 MNHNY and CDR2 SVGAGI (reference sequence). This CDR3 is built from 14 residues. V lost 6 bases to trimming and J lost 6 bases; unmatched junction nucleotides: 1. On this clone itself: Its cognate antigen is unknown.

The method was immunoSEQ multiplex PCR; TCRdb's version includes in-frame clones alone and lacks a portion of them. Of some 27,000 clones listed, approximately 90% are singletons. The TCR comes from a woman in her twenties or thirties with major depressive disorder. V is TRBV6-6 and J is TRBJ2-1; 14 positions match TRBD2. What was sequenced was CD4+ T cells from PBMCs. The chain's CDR3 is CASRTSGRANEQFF. The CDR3 DNA reads as TGTGCCAGCAGGACTAGCGGGAGGGCCAATGAGCAGTTCTTC.